This is a list of T cell receptor beta chains from one sample in a study of CD8 T cells in Susac syndrome. TCRdb recomputed calls from the immunoSEQ multiplex PCR reads with MiXCR, one row per CDR3 protein. This table has hundreds of thousands of distinct CDR3 sequences, about 85% appearing once. The specimen sequenced was CD8+ T cells from PBMCs. The receptor source for this set is a human donor with multiple sclerosis. The CDR3 runs from the conserved cysteine through the conserved F or W. D genes are given only for firm matches. Rows give clone size only sometimes, using once, few, many, or a class for an expanded clone.

>NA|NA|TRBJ2-1|TRBV9
CASSVVGTNEQFF
TGTGCCAGCAGCGTAGTAGGAACCAATGAGCAGTTCTTC
>NA|TRBD2|TRBJ2-1|TRBV10-3
CAISESMAGEGYNEQFF
TGTGCCATCAGTGAGTCGATGGCGGGAGAAGGGTACAATGAGCAGTTCTTC
>NA|NA|TRBJ1-5|TRBV20-1
CSARLREQGNQPQHF
TGCAGTGCTAGATTAAGAGAGCAGGGCAATCAGCCCCAGCATTTT
>NA|NA|TRBJ2-7|TRBV7-9
CISSSTDGPYEQYF
TGCATCAGCAGCTCGACGGACGGACCCTACGAGCAGTACTTC
>NA|NA|TRBJ2-3|TRBV27
CASSLRAAPDTQYF
TGTGCCAGCAGTTTAAGGGCCGCGCCAGATACGCAGTATTTT
>NA|NA|TRBJ2-2|TRBV28
CASSPLRWTGELFF
TGTGCCAGCAGTCCCCTTCGCTGGACCGGGGAGCTGTTTTTT
>NA|NA|TRBJ2-7|TRBV11-2
CASGYDREVYEQYF
TGTGCCAGCGGCTACGACAGGGAGGTATACGAGCAGTACTTC
>NA|TRBD1|TRBJ2-7|TRBV29-1
CSGRQGLEQYF
TGCAGCGGAAGACAGGGTCTCGAGCAGTACTTC
>NA|NA|TRBJ1-1|TRBV27
CASSVYRDTEAFF
TGTGCCAGCAGTGTCTACAGGGACACTGAAGCTTTCTTT
>NA|TRBD2|TRBJ2-5|TRBV27
CASSGAGWGQTQYF
TGTGCCAGCAGTGGAGCGGGATGGGGTCAGACCCAGTACTTC
>NA|NA|TRBJ2-7|TRBV28
CASSLTYGDEQYF
TGTGCCAGCAGCCTGACCTACGGGGACGAGCAGTACTTC
>NA|TRBD2|TRBJ2-1|TRBV7-9
CASSLRAGAHLDENEQFF
TGTGCCAGCAGCTTACGAGCGGGAGCGCACCTCGATGAGAATGAGCAGTTCTTC
>NA|NA|TRBJ2-6|TRBV9
CASSGRSLESGANVLTF
TGTGCCAGCAGCGGTAGGTCACTGGAGTCTGGGGCCAACGTCCTGACTTTC
>NA|NA|TRBJ2-5|TRBV5-4
CASSLALGETQYF
TGTGCCAGCAGCTTGGCCCTGGGAGAGACCCAGTACTTC
>NA|NA|TRBJ2-1|TRBV27
CASSRPGRPNEQFF
TGTGCCAGCAGCCGCCCGGGACGTCCCAATGAGCAGTTCTTC
>NA|NA|TRBJ2-4|TRBV6-1
CASSEAGAYRDKNIQYF
TGTGCCAGCAGTGAAGCGGGGGCGTACAGGGATAAAAACATTCAGTACTTC
>NA|NA|TRBJ2-6|TRBV27
CASSRGASGANVLTF
TGTGCCAGCAGTCGTGGGGCCTCTGGGGCCAACGTCCTGACTTTC
>few|NA|TRBJ2-7|TRBV12-3/TRBV12-4
CASSATRERARYEQYF
TGTGCCAGCAGCGCTACTCGGGAGCGGGCCCGCTACGAGCAGTACTTC
>NA|TRBD2|TRBJ2-7|TRBV19
CASSIREGTYEQYF
TGTGCCAGTAGTATACGGGAGGGCACCTACGAGCAGTACTTC
>NA|TRBD2|TRBJ2-7|TRBV23-1
CASSQSGLAGKRREQYF
TGCGCCAGCAGTCAATCGGGTCTAGCGGGGAAGAGGCGCGAGCAGTACTTC
>NA|TRBD2|TRBJ2-1|TRBV6-5
CASGRTGGSEQFF
TGTGCCAGCGGGAGGACGGGAGGGAGTGAGCAGTTCTTC
>NA|TRBD2|TRBJ2-3|TRBV7-9
CASSPDASGSDTQYF
TGTGCCAGCAGCCCGGATGCTAGCGGATCAGATACGCAGTATTTT
>once|NA|TRBJ2-2|TRBV12-3/TRBV12-4
CASSLLVFGELFF
TGTGCCAGCAGTCTCCTGGTTTTCGGGGAGCTGTTTTTT
>NA|TRBD2|TRBJ2-7|TRBV6-1
CASTSGRAGYEQYF
TGTGCCAGCACTAGCGGGAGGGCCGGCTACGAGCAGTACTTC
>few|NA|TRBJ2-7|TRBV27
CASSSGRNYEQYF
TGTGCCAGCAGTTCTGGCCGAAACTACGAGCAGTACTTC
>NA|TRBD2|TRBJ2-5|TRBV4-3
CASSQGMTSGRETQYF
TGCGCCAGCAGCCAAGGGATGACTAGCGGGAGGGAGACCCAGTACTTC
>NA|TRBD1|TRBJ1-6|TRBV7-6
CASSLAVPGQGRYSPLHF
TGTGCCAGCAGCTTAGCCGTCCCGGGACAGGGGCGGTATTCACCCCTCCACTTT
>NA|NA|TRBJ2-6|TRBV4-1
CASSHDPSGANVLTF
TGCGCCAGCAGCCATGACCCTTCTGGGGCCAACGTCCTGACTTTC
>NA|NA|TRBJ2-2|TRBV2
CASLRSPGELFF
TGTGCCAGCCTCCGAAGTCCCGGGGAGCTGTTTTTT
>once|NA|TRBJ2-3|TRBV5-6
CASSWGWDGETDTQYF
TGTGCCAGCAGCTGGGGGTGGGACGGAGAAACAGATACGCAGTATTTT
>NA|TRBD1|TRBJ1-2|TRBV6-4
CASSDSGGNGYTF
TGTGCCAGCAGTGATTCAGGGGGTAACGGCTACACCTTC
>NA|TRBD2|TRBJ2-7|TRBV28
CASSLWVHVPGIAGGSSYEQYF
TGTGCCAGCAGCTTGTGGGTACACGTGCCAGGGATAGCGGGAGGGAGCTCCTACGAGCAGTACTTC
>once|NA|TRBJ1-2|TRBV6-6
CASSYTRGGPNYGYTF
TGTGCCAGCAGTTACACTCGAGGGGGGCCTAACTATGGCTACACCTTC
>few|NA|TRBJ2-7|TRBV27
CASIYPNYEQYF
TGTGCCAGCATCTACCCCAATTACGAGCAGTACTTC
>NA|TRBD2|TRBJ2-3|TRBV3-1
CASSSRGLAGASDTQYF
TGTGCCAGCAGCTCCCGGGGACTAGCGGGAGCCTCAGATACGCAGTATTTT
>NA|NA|TRBJ2-5|TRBV11-3
CASSLDTFSEEETQYF
TGTGCCAGCAGCTTAGATACGTTCTCAGAGGAAGAGACCCAGTACTTC
>NA|NA|TRBJ1-3|TRBV12-3/TRBV12-4
CASRGAEGNTIYF
TGTGCCAGCAGGGGTGCGGAAGGAAACACCATATATTTT
>NA|NA|TRBJ1-1|TRBV11-2
CASSPTRGTEAFF
TGTGCCAGCAGCCCGACCAGGGGCACTGAAGCTTTCTTT
>NA|NA|TRBJ2-1|TRBV20-1
CSATRDQGYNEQFF
TGCAGTGCTACCCGGGACCAAGGGTACAATGAGCAGTTCTTC
>NA|TRBD1|TRBJ2-3|TRBV24-1
CATSVDQGVYTDTQYF
TGTGCCACCAGTGTTGACCAGGGGGTTTACACAGATACGCAGTATTTT
>NA|NA|TRBJ1-5|TRBV19
CASSHRARHQPQHF
TGTGCCAGTAGTCACAGGGCTAGGCATCAGCCCCAGCATTTT
>NA|NA|TRBJ2-1|TRBV29-1
CSVDGYNEQFF
TGCAGCGTTGATGGGTACAATGAGCAGTTCTTC
>NA|NA|TRBJ2-1|TRBV5-1
CASREEDEQFF
TGCGCCAGCAGAGAGGAAGATGAGCAGTTCTTC
>few|TRBD2|TRBJ2-3|TRBV6-5
CASSYMAGGPADTQYF
TGTGCCAGCAGTTACATGGCGGGAGGGCCGGCAGATACGCAGTATTTT
>NA|TRBD2|TRBJ2-7|TRBV7-9
CASSKLAGAFYEQYF
TGTGCCAGCAGCAAACTAGCGGGAGCGTTCTACGAGCAGTACTTC
>NA|TRBD2|TRBJ2-1|TRBV28
CASGLAGVNEQFF
TGTGCCAGCGGACTAGCGGGAGTCAATGAGCAGTTCTTC
>NA|TRBD2|TRBJ2-3|TRBV9
CASSVGTSGRGTDTQYF
TGTGCCAGCAGCGTAGGGACTAGCGGGAGAGGCACAGATACGCAGTATTTT
>NA|NA|TRBJ1-5|TRBV27
CASSPGTPGQPQHF
TGTGCCAGCAGCCCAGGGACCCCAGGACAGCCCCAGCATTTT
>NA|TRBD2|TRBJ2-1|TRBV9
CASSVGGDYEQFF
TGTGCCAGCAGCGTAGGGGGGGACTACGAGCAGTTCTTC
>few|NA|TRBJ1-2|TRBV21-1
CASTIMDRNNYGYTF
TGTGCCAGCACCATAATGGACAGAAATAACTATGGCTACACCTTC
>NA|NA|TRBJ1-2|TRBV27
CASNGLMGGNSYTF
TGTGCCAGCAACGGGCTCATGGGGGGCAATAGCTACACCTTC
>NA|NA|TRBJ2-1|TRBV6-5
CASSSSGVEQFF
TGTGCCAGCAGTTCCTCGGGGGTTGAGCAGTTCTTC
>once|TRBD1|TRBJ2-2|TRBV30
CAWSVGTGGAGELFF
TGTGCCTGGAGTGTTGGGACAGGGGGGGCCGGGGAGCTGTTTTTT
>NA|NA|TRBJ1-6|TRBV5-6
CASSDRGRRISPLHF
TGTGCCAGCAGCGACCGGGGGAGGAGAATTTCACCCCTCCACTTT
>NA|TRBD2|TRBJ2-3|TRBV13
CASSSALAGGRRADTQYF
TGTGCCAGCAGCTCAGCATTAGCGGGAGGGCGACGGGCAGATACGCAGTATTTT